This TCR beta chain emerged from a study of shared clonotypes between healthy human individuals. Germline V gene lookup returns CDR1 LNHNV and CDR2 YYDKDF (reference sequence). Unmatched junction bases numbered 7, after V lost 5 bases and J lost 6 bases. The CDR3 loop spans 15 amino acids. Naive CD8 isolation took CD45RO-negative cells positively selected for CCR7 and excluded terminally differentiated effector memory CD45RA+ cells. Some clones are missing from TCRdb's copy, which holds only in-frame ones; the method was immunoSEQ multiplex PCR. The table includes fewer than 850,000 clones, about 96% detected once.

The rearrangement links TRBV15 to TRBJ2-2, with 9 bases identical to TRBD2. This TCR was sampled from a man between 25 and 39 years old in good health. Sequencing was done on a sample of naive CD8+ T cells sorted from blood. The CDR3 reads CATSVSGRPSGELFF. CDR3 sequence (DNA): TGTGCCACCAGCGTAAGCGGGAGGCCGTCCGGGGAGCTGTTTTTT.